Listed below are T cell receptor beta chains from one sample, sequenced in a study of blood T cell repertoires in COVID-19. This table comes from immunoSEQ multiplex PCR, and its TCRdb copy is limited to in-frame clones, with some not included. The sample consists of some 97,000 clones, around 85% of them appearing once. Sequenced input: peripheral blood. Source of these receptors: a human donor in a cohort sampled during active COVID-19. The CDR3 runs from the conserved cysteine through the conserved F or W. Fields, in order: V gene, J gene, clone size, D gene, CDR3 DNA, CDR3 protein. The D gene is left open where the match is weak. Clone size, where shown, is once, few, many, or a class for clones that have expanded.

>TRBV14|TRBJ1-2|.|TRBD1
TGTGCCAGCAGCCAAGGGACAGGGGAACTTAACTATGGCTACACCTTC
CASSQGTGELNYGYTF
>TRBV19|TRBJ1-1|.|.
TGTGCCAGTATTAGGACAAACTCTAACTTAGCTTTCTTT
CASIRTNSNLAFF
>TRBV11-2|TRBJ1-5|.|.
TGTGCCAGCCAGAAAGAGCTAGCTCAGCCCCAGCATTTT
CASQKELAQPQHF
>TRBV7-2|TRBJ2-1|.|.
TGTGCCAGCAGCGTACAGGGGGGGTCCTACAATGAGCAGTTCTTC
CASSVQGGSYNEQFF
>TRBV6-4|TRBJ2-5|.|.
TGTGCCAGCCCGGACCGAGAGCAGGGGAAAGAGACCCAGTACTTC
CASPDREQGKETQYF
>TRBV7-9|TRBJ1-3|.|.
TGTGCCAGCAGCACACAGGGCCTTGTCGGAAACACCATATATTTT
CASSTQGLVGNTIYF
>TRBV19|TRBJ2-3|.|TRBD2
TGTGCCAGTAGTACTAGCGGGGGCACAGATACGCAGTATTTT
CASSTSGGTDTQYF
>TRBV7-8|TRBJ2-3|.|.
TGTGCCAGCAGCTCAGATCACACCACAGATACGCAGTATTTT
CASSSDHTTDTQYF
>TRBV7-2|TRBJ1-1|.|.
TGTGCCAGCAGCTTAGCTCCGGGAGTCACTGAAGCTTTCTTT
CASSLAPGVTEAFF
>TRBV7-6|TRBJ1-4|.|.
TGTGCCAGCAGCTTAGGAGGTGGGACTAATGAAAAACTGTTTTTT
CASSLGGGTNEKLFF
>TRBV12-3/TRBV12-4|TRBJ2-3|.|.
TGTGCCAGCAGCCGGGGGGATACGCAGTATTTT
CASSRGDTQYF
>TRBV6-5|TRBJ1-1|.|.
TGTGCCAGCAGTCGACAGGTTGGCACTGAAGCTTTCTTT
CASSRQVGTEAFF
>TRBV11-2|TRBJ2-7|once|TRBD1
TGTGCCAGCAGCTCGGGACAGGTCCTCTACGAGCAGTACTTC
CASSSGQVLYEQYF
>TRBV6-1|TRBJ2-1|.|TRBD2
TGTGCCAGCAGTGACCCTAGCGGGAGGTCTTACAATGAGCAGTTCTTC
CASSDPSGRSYNEQFF
>TRBV12-3/TRBV12-4|TRBJ2-1|few|.
TGTGCCAGCAGAGGCGAGCGGTACAATGAGCAGTTCTTC
CASRGERYNEQFF